A selection of T cell receptor beta chains follows, all from one sample in a study of blood T cells in healthy people across ages. From the 5' RACE reads, TCRdb called clonotypes with MiXCR, one entry per CDR3 protein. This table holds 750,000 to 950,000 distinct CDR3 sequences, about 28% found once. These data were likewise used in another study, on T cells of mothers and their children.

Sequenced material: blood. The receptors shown here come from a woman aged 40 to 49 in good health. Each CDR3 is given with its conserved first and last residue. D genes are given only for firm matches. Clone size appears in some rows only: once, few, many, or a class for an expanded clone.

CASSYGPPSTDTQYF | TGTGCCAGCAGTTACGGCCCCCCAAGCACAGATACGCAGTATTTT | TRBV6-2/TRBV6-3 | . | . | TRBJ2-3
CSVKRQGHGYTF | TGCAGCGTAAAAAGGCAGGGGCATGGCTACACCTTC | TRBV29-1 | . | few | TRBJ1-2
CVINLRQGPNEKLFF | TGTGTCATCAACCTAAGACAGGGTCCTAATGAAAAACTGTTTTTT | TRBV28 | TRBD1 | few | TRBJ1-4
CASSLALVAISEQFF | TGTGCCAGCAGTTTGGCCCTAGTGGCGATCAGTGAGCAGTTCTTC | TRBV27 | . | once | TRBJ2-1
CATGDFQGTEAFF | TGTGCCACCGGTGATTTTCAGGGAACTGAAGCTTTCTTT | TRBV24-1 | . | . | TRBJ1-1
CASSFQAASGANVLTF | TGTGCCAGCAGTTTCCAGGCGGCCTCTGGGGCCAACGTCCTGACTTTC | TRBV27 | . | . | TRBJ2-6
CSARFPGLARVETQYF | TGCAGTGCTAGATTCCCGGGACTAGCGAGGGTAGAGACCCAGTACTTC | TRBV20-1 | TRBD2 | many | TRBJ2-5
CASSSPRADTQYF | TGTGCCAGCAGCTCCCCTCGGGCGGATACGCAGTATTTT | TRBV11-3 | . | . | TRBJ2-3
CASSFLSDLGGEQYF | TGTGCCAGCAGTTTCCTGTCGGACCTGGGGGGCGAGCAGTACTTC | TRBV6-2/TRBV6-3 | . | many | TRBJ2-7
CASSSLGQDTDTQYF | TGTGCCAGCAGCTCCCTAGGACAGGACACAGATACGCAGTATTTT | TRBV7-9 | TRBD1 | . | TRBJ2-3
CSATAAWTGSYGYTF | TGCAGTGCTACGGCTGCTTGGACAGGGAGCTATGGCTACACCTTC | TRBV20-1 | TRBD1 | . | TRBJ1-2
CASSSSGTGTSEAFF | TGTGCCAGCAGCTCATCCGGGACAGGGACGTCTGAAGCTTTCTTT | TRBV7-9 | TRBD1 | few | TRBJ1-1
CSVPGDQETQYF | TGCAGTGTTCCCGGGGACCAAGAGACCCAGTACTTC | TRBV20-1 | . | many | TRBJ2-5
CASSISGPGANVLTF | TGTGCCAGTAGTATTTCCGGCCCTGGGGCCAACGTCCTGACTTTC | TRBV19 | . | . | TRBJ2-6
CASSNSQGGLSGANVLTF | TGCGCCAGCAGCAACTCCCAGGGGGGCCTCTCTGGGGCCAACGTCCTGACTTTC | TRBV5-1 | . | few | TRBJ2-6
CASRPEPSGGIYEQYF | TGCGCCAGCAGACCCGAGCCCAGCGGGGGGATCTACGAGCAGTACTTC | TRBV5-1 | TRBD2 | few | TRBJ2-7
CASSRSYSDRGPNTGELFF | TGTGCCAGCTCACGATCATATTCTGACAGGGGGCCGAACACCGGGGAGCTGTTTTTT | TRBV18 | TRBD1 | . | TRBJ2-2
CASRRGQGTGELFF | TGTGCCAGCCGACGTGGTCAGGGCACCGGGGAGCTGTTTTTT | TRBV18 | . | . | TRBJ2-2
CSARRGGKETQYF | TGCAGTGCTAGGAGAGGGGGGAAAGAGACCCAGTACTTC | TRBV20-1 | . | many | TRBJ2-5
CASSLTAGDYEQYF | TGTGCCAGCAGTTTAACGGCAGGGGACTACGAGCAGTACTTC | TRBV27 | . | many | TRBJ2-7
CSASLAARGTGELFF | TGCAGTGCTAGTCTGGCAGCCCGCGGCACCGGGGAGCTGTTTTTT | TRBV20-1 | . | . | TRBJ2-2
CAISDLRSRPVGNEQFF | TGTGCCATCAGTGATTTGCGGAGCCGACCAGTTGGTAATGAGCAGTTCTTC | TRBV24-1 | . | . | TRBJ2-1
CASSPWTGGGSGANVLTF | TGTGCCAGCAGTCCCTGGACAGGGGGAGGCTCTGGGGCCAACGTCCTGACTTTC | TRBV28 | TRBD1 | few | TRBJ2-6
CASSLVPSGGQEQYF | TGCGCCAGCAGCTTGGTCCCTAGCGGGGGGCAAGAGCAGTACTTC | TRBV5-1 | TRBD2 | . | TRBJ2-5
CASSVARQETQYF | TGTGCCAGCAGCGTCGCGAGGCAAGAGACCCAGTACTTC | TRBV7-2 | . | many | TRBJ2-5
CAGSMPPGRGVPSSYNEQFF | TGCGCCGGCAGCATGCCTCCGGGGCGGGGGGTTCCAAGCTCCTACAATGAGCAGTTCTTC | TRBV5-1 | TRBD2 | . | TRBJ2-1
CASSVEGLAGTEETQYF | TGTGCCAGCAGCGTAGAGGGACTAGCGGGAACTGAAGAGACCCAGTACTTC | TRBV9 | TRBD2 | many | TRBJ2-5
CATSALRGTINEQYF | TGTGCCACCAGCGCACTCAGGGGCACGATCAATGAGCAGTACTTC | TRBV24-1 | . | few | TRBJ2-5
CASSLRQGSGNTIYF | TGTGCCAGCAGTTTAAGACAGGGGTCTGGAAACACCATATATTTT | TRBV12-3/TRBV12-4 | TRBD1 | . | TRBJ1-3
CASSYRTSGMEYNEQFF | TGTGCCAGCAGTTACCGGACTAGCGGGATGGAGTACAATGAGCAGTTCTTC | TRBV6-6 | TRBD2 | many | TRBJ2-1
CASSLAGGNEQYF | TGTGCCAGCAGTTTGGCTGGGGGGAACGAGCAGTACTTC | TRBV27 | . | many | TRBJ2-7
CASSFNRWTVDYEQYF | TGTGCCAGCAGTTTCAATCGTTGGACAGTGGACTACGAGCAGTACTTC | TRBV28 | . | few | TRBJ2-7
CASSLGAPSNEQFF | TGTGCCAGCAGCTTAGGGGCCCCCAGCAATGAGCAGTTCTTC | TRBV7-2 | . | few | TRBJ2-1
CASSPTGQVSKQYF | TGTGCCAGCAGCCCCACCGGACAGGTCTCGAAGCAGTACTTC | TRBV5-5 | TRBD1 | few | TRBJ2-7
CAWSVSTTGELFF | TGTGCCTGGAGTGTATCAACCACCGGGGAGCTGTTTTTT | TRBV30 | . | . | TRBJ2-2
CAIADPGLSYGYTF | TGTGCCATCGCTGACCCGGGCCTATCCTATGGCTACACCTTC | TRBV10-3 | . | many | TRBJ1-2
CASSLVRLETQYF | TGCGCCAGCAGCTTGGTTCGGCTGGAGACCCAGTACTTC | TRBV5-1 | . | . | TRBJ2-5
CASGPEGYEQYF | TGTGCCAGCGGCCCGGAGGGGTACGAGCAGTACTTC | TRBV2 | . | . | TRBJ2-7
CSARSQRGGGQTQYF | TGCAGTGCTCGATCCCAGAGGGGCGGCGGGCAGACCCAGTACTTC | TRBV20-1 | . | many | TRBJ2-5
CASSSSGTEHEQYF | TGTGCCAGCAGCTCATCCGGGACAGAGCACGAGCAGTACTTC | TRBV7-6 | TRBD1 | many | TRBJ2-7
CASSLQAGETQYF | TGTGCCAGCAGCTTGCAGGCGGGAGAGACCCAGTACTTC | TRBV5-5 | . | many | TRBJ2-5
CASRQLLAGGTDTQYF | TGTGCCAGCCGCCAGCTACTAGCGGGGGGCACAGATACGCAGTATTTT | TRBV4-2 | TRBD2 | . | TRBJ2-3
CAISESSHGVGTEAFF | TGTGCCATCAGTGAGTCCTCACATGGGGTGGGCACTGAAGCTTTCTTT | TRBV10-3 | . | many | TRBJ1-1